This TCR beta chain was retrieved from a study of PD-1 blockade in classical Hodgkin lymphoma. Whole-study context: Patients were treated with nivolumab at 3 mg/kg, and this was given intravenously every 2 weeks.

The J segment lost 5 bases and the V segment lost 4 bases, leaving 3 bases of the junction unmatched. Germline loops: CDR1 SGHNT, CDR2 YYREEE (reference sequence). The CDR3 spans 13 residues. Noted time point: cycle 4 day 1 (C4D1), after about 6 weeks of nivolumab. Relapse was seen in all patients after autologous stem cell transplantation, and brentuximab vedotin exposure was variable. A word on this clone: No antigen is known for it.

Findings and caveats of the study: Undefined causes, possibly disease activity or prior therapy, underlie the repertoire differences.

Generated by immunoSEQ multiplex PCR, the TCRdb table keeps only in-frame clones and is missing some. The table lists 25,000 to 30,000 clones, around 80% of them singletons. The receptor's source is a human donor with classical Hodgkin lymphoma. The sequencing here drew on peripheral blood mononuclear cells (PBMCs), taken before the fourth cycle of nivolumab. The chain carries TRBV5-4 and TRBJ2-4; 7 bases agree with TRBD2. The CDR3 sequence is CASSRGGENIQYF. As DNA, the CDR3 is TGTGCCAGCAGCCGTGGGGGGGAAAACATTCAGTACTTC.